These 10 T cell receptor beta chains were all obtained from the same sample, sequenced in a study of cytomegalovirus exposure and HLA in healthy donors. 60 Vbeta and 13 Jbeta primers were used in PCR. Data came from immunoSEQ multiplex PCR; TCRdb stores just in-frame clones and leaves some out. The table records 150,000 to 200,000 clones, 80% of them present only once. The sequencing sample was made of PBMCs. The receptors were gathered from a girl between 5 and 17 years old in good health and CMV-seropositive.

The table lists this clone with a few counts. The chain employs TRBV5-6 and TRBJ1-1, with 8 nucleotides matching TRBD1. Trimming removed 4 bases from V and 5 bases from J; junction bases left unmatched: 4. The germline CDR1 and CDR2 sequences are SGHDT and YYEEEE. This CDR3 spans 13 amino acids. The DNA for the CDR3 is TGTGCCAGCAGCCGCAGGGGGCTGACTGAAGCTTTCTTT. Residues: CASSRRGLTEAFF.

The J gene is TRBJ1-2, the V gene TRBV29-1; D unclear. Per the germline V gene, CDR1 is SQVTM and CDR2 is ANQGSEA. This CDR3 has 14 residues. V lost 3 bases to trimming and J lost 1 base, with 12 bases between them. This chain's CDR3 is CSVDGTEFNYGYTF. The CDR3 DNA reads TGCAGCGTTGACGGCACAGAATTTAACTATGGCTACACCTTC.

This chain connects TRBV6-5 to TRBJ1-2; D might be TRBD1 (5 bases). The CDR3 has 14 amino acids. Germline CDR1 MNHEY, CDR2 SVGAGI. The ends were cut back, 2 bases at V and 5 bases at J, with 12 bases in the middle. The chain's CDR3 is CASSYRQGQYGYTF. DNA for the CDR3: TGTGCCAGCAGTTACCGGCAGGGTCAATATGGCTACACCTTC.

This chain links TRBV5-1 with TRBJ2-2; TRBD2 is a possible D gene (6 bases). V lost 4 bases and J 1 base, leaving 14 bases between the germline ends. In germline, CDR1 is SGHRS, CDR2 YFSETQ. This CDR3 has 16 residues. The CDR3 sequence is CASSPMWDLNTGELFF. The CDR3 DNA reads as TGCGCCAGCAGCCCGATGTGGGACTTGAACACCGGGGAGCTGTTTTTT.

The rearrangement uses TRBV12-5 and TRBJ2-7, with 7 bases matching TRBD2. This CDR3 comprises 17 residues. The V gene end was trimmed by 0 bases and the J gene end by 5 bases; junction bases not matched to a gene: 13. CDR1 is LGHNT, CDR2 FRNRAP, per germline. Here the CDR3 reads CASGLVALPGGTNEQYF. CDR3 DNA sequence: TGTGCTAGTGGTTTGGTGGCACTACCGGGAGGAACAAACGAGCAGTACTTC.

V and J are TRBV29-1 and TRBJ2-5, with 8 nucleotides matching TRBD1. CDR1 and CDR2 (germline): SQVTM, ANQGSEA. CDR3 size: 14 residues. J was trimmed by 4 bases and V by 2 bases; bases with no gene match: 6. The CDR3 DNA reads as TGCAGCGTTGAAAGACAGGGGAGAGGAGAGACCCAGTACTTC. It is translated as CSVERQGRGETQYF. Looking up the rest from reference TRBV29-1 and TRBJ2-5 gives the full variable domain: SAVISQKPSRDICQRGTSLTIQCQVDSQVTMMFWYRQQPGQSLTLIATANQGSEATYESGFVIDKFPISRPNLTFSTLTVSNMSPEDSSIYLCSVERQGRGETQYFGPGTRLLVL.

This CDR3 reads CASHAGASGIETQYF. Here the CDR3 DNA reads TGTGCCTCCCACGCGGGGGCTAGCGGGATAGAGACCCAGTACTTC. The chain links TRBV7-9 to TRBJ2-5; TRBD2 aligns across 9 bases. This CDR3 is 15 amino acids long. V shed 11 bases and J 4 bases; nucleotides not matched to a gene: 14. Germline V CDR1 and CDR2: SEHNR, FQNEAQ (reference sequence).

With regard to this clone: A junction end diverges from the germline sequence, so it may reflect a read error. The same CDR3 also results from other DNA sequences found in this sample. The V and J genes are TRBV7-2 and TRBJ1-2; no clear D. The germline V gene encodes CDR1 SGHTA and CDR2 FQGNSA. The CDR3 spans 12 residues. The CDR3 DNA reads TGTGCCAGCAGCTCGAGGGCCTATGGTTACACCTTC. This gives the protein CASSSRAYGYTF.

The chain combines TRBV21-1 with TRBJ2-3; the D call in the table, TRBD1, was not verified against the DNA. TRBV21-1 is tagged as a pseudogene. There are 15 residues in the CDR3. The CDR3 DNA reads TGTGCCAGCAGCCCGAAGGGGGACGGCACAGATACGCAGTATTTT. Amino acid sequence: CASSPKGDGTDTQYF.

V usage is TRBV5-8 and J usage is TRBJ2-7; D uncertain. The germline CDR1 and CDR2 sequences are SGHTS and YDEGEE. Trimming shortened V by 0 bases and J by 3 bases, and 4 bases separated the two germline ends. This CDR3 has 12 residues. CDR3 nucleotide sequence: TGTGCCAGCAGCTTGGTGTACTACGAGCAGTACTTC. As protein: CASSLVYYEQYF.